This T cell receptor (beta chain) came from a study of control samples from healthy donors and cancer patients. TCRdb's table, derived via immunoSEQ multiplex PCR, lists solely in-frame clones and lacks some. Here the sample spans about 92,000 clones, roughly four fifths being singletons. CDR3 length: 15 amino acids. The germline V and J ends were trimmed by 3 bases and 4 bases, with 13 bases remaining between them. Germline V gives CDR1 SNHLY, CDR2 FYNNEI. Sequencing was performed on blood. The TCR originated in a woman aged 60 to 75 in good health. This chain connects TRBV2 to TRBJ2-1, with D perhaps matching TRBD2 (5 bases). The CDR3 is CASSERVGVYNEQFF. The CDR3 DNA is TGTGCCAGCAGTGAGCGGGTCGGAGTGTACAATGAGCAGTTCTTC.